Sequencing of this T cell receptor (beta chain) was carried out in a study of blood T cell repertoires in COVID-19 (dated by TCRdb to the early 2020s). About the study as a whole: The collaborator samples originated in the United States, Italy and Spain and spanned the acute and convalescent phases of COVID-19. The prospective study material was composed of cDNA or gDNA derived from T cells, B-cell-depleted T cells, or PBMCs. Subjects who had been exposed to COVID-19, were actively infected with it, or had recovered from it provided the deeply sampled blood TCRbeta repertoires that made up the dataset. A freely available public database, intended as a resource for researchers studying the immune response to SARS-CoV-2, is where the repertoires were released. The samples were drawn from two sources: the first 160 participants of the ongoing ImmuneRACE study, and fewer than 1,500 subjects contributed by 6 global collaborators. Sample metadata almost always included a de-identified subject ID, COVID-19 status, age in years and sex. Where HLA class I and class II types were available, the types were taken from metadata supplied by the sample provider, not from assay-based typing. What the authors observed across the whole study: The amount of clinical and demographic metadata varied by source and participant and was provided uncurated.

TCRbeta CDR3 regions were amplified from genomic DNA using the immunoSEQ Assay, a bias-controlled multiplex PCR. On the study's bioinformatics: Nucleated cell counts per sample were estimated from amplification of reference gene primers within the assay. Sequence reads were collapsed and filtered to measure the absolute abundance of every unique TCRbeta CDR3 rearrangement. For each sample, productive Simpson clonality was calculated as the square root of Simpson's diversity index over productive rearrangements. TCRdb limited this immuneACCESS table to in-frame rearrangements with V and J called. A share of clones is missing; checked studies link under half to unresolved V genes, and the rest is unexplained. That table gives V, J and clone size, and the DNA gave D and trimming. The table for this sample lists about 240,000 clones; approximately 82% of them were counted only once. The biggest ten clones account for 1.9% of the sample.

A remark on this clone: Its antigen remains unidentified. Base quality data are lacking; no much larger clone is found one base away.

Samples from volunteer blood donors who had recovered from COVID-19 were contributed by a second Seattle source. Collaborating institutions collected whole blood in K2EDTA tubes following their own protocols. For TCRbeta analysis, collaborators shipped samples as frozen whole blood, isolated PBMCs, or DNA extracted from either of those sample types. CDR1 MNHNY and CDR2 SVGAGI were looked up in the germline V gene (reference sequence). The cysteine opens and the phenylalanine closes a CDR3 of 15 amino acids. Kept here is only the CDR3 DNA, which spans 45 bases and is read in frame from base 1. The junction shows trimming of 6 bases on V and 7 bases on J, and the gene matches do not reach 7 bases of it.

The sample taken for sequencing was peripheral blood. The chain couples TRBV6-6 to TRBJ1-6, and 9 bases in between align with TRBD1. The receptor was isolated from a man aged 25-45 years who had recovered from COVID-19. The sequenced DNA: TGTGCCAGCAGCCCTAACACAGGGGGCAATTCACCCCTCCACTTT. Translated, this gives CASSPNTGGNSPLHF.